This TCR beta chain originates from a study of early T cells in non-severe SARS-CoV-2 infection. In this sample, this clonotype turned up a few times. The V gene's germline CDR1 is SGDLS and CDR2 YYNGEE. CDR3 length: 15 residues. With 0 bases removed from V and 5 bases from J, the gap between germline ends came to 14 bases. Individual cDNA molecules carried attached unique molecular identifiers. MiXCR, run by TCRdb on the 5' RACE reads, gives a single entry per CDR3 protein. The sample lists about 92,000 distinct CDR3 sequences, around 15% occurring once. Sequenced sample: whole blood. This clonotype was obtained from an adult who was a healthcare worker with PCR-confirmed SARS-CoV-2 infection or an uninfected control (not recorded which). The J gene is TRBJ2-5, the V gene TRBV9, with D uncertain. CDR3 loop: CASSVGVSRSETQYF. CDR3 coding DNA: TGTGCCAGCAGCGTAGGTGTCTCCCGGTCGGAGACCCAGTACTTC.